This TCR beta chain was obtained from a study of CD8+ T cells in alopecia areata. Across the study: Treatment comprised oral tofacitinib, 5 to 10 mg twice daily, in treated patients. The duration of tofacitinib was 6 to 18 months, with 6 months off drug afterward.

The study team obtained lesional scalp punch biopsies and peripheral blood from alopecia areata patients. Extracted RNA was reverse transcribed, and the resulting cDNA served as sequencing template. The table came from immunoSEQ multiplex PCR; TCRdb's copy has only in-frame clones and leaves some out. The table has more than 150,000 clones, 50% to 75% seen once; the top ten hold roughly 14%. Germline assignment: CDR1 LGHNA and CDR2 YNFKEQ. The CDR3 extends over 14 amino acids. Trimming took 5 bases from V and 3 from J; bases not matched to a gene: 5. Study conclusions and caveats: Clonality in lesional scalp, especially alopecia totalis/universalis, exceeded that of normal scalp.

As concerns this clone: The antigen is unknown.

The material was CD4+ T cells sorted from blood, obtained at week 0. The rearrangement links TRBV4-2 to TRBJ2-7; 9 bases map to TRBD1. This sequence originates from a human donor with alopecia areata. CDR3 sequence reads: CASSGLTGGYEQYF. CDR3 bases: TGTGCCAGCAGCGGTCTGACAGGGGGCTACGAGCAGTACTTC.